The clone carrying this TCR beta chain has just a few counts. Next came a second PCR, run for about 6 to 12 cycles, which used a sample-barcoded 5' primer along with a J-beta primer mix. TCRdb re-called the 5' RACE reads through MiXCR, storing one row per CDR3 protein. Found here are some 1,800,000 distinct CDR3 sequences, more than 35% of them singletons; the top ten hold about 23%. This sample was included in a study of blood T cells in healthy people across ages. Material: blood. The clonotype comes from a human donor in good health.

CDR3 sequence reads: CASSLEAVNYGYTF. DNA of the CDR3: TGTGCCAGCAGCTTAGAGGCAGTTAACTATGGCTACACCTTC. J is TRBJ1-2 and V is TRBV11-2; D is ambiguous. CDR1 is SGHAT, CDR2 FQNNGV, per germline. The CDR3 length is 14 residues. Trimming pared 0 bases from V and 1 base from J, leaving 6 bases between.